Sequencing of this T cell receptor (beta chain) was carried out in a study of regulatory T cells in long-lasting Graves disease. The study, taken as a whole, reports: Among the persistent patients, 2,741 public clonotypes were shared, more than the approximately 960 shared among new patients.

Time point in this sample: persistent/refractory GD, antithyroid drugs over 5 years with positive TRAb. Generation of the TCR library employed RNA extracted from PBMCs. Peripheral blood, approximately 9.6 milliliters of it, was drawn into EDTA tubes. The CDR3 loop spans 15 amino acids. Trimming took 2 bases from V and 8 from J; bases not matched to a gene: 9. From germline, CDR1 is DFQATT and CDR2 SNEGSKA (reference sequence). For TCR beta, libraries came from iRepertoire HTBI primers and Arm-PCR of CDR3 regions. A single record per CDR3 protein comes from TCRdb applying MiXCR to the multiplex PCR reads. The sample holds fewer than 550,000 distinct CDR3 sequences; 20% to 25% are singletons and the top ten take over 6%. Many counts were recorded for this clonotype. What it binds is unknown.

This receptor was identified in a female donor with Graves disease. The genes are TRBV20-1 and TRBJ1-6; 7 bases match TRBD1. The input for sequencing was peripheral blood mononuclear cells (PBMCs), taken when the disease was refractory, from a patient treated with antithyroid drugs. The DNA for the CDR3 is TGCAGTGCTAGATCTACAGGGGCGGTGGATTCACCCCTCCACTTT. Translating it yields CSARSTGAVDSPLHF.